A single sample gave rise to the 25 T cell receptor beta chains below, sequenced in a study of Ad26.COV2.S vaccination and SARS-CoV-2 variants. Regarding treatment: 19 received Ad26.COV2.S at low or high dose, single or two shots; 5 received placebo; per-sample allocation not given. Sampling took place 63 days after the first vaccine or placebo injection. Data came from immunoSEQ multiplex PCR; TCRdb stores just in-frame clones and leaves some out. The sample shows some 640,000 clones, roughly 90% of them seen only once. The sample consisted of peripheral blood, taken in a trial of Ad26.COV2.S vaccine versus placebo. All receptors come from a person between 18 and 60 years old who received the Ad26.COV2.S COVID-19 vaccine or a placebo.

The V and J genes are TRBV11-2 and TRBJ1-1, with D unresolved. CDR3 length equals 14 residues. CDR1 and CDR2 (germline): SGHAT, FQNNGV. V lost 0 bases to trimming and J lost 2 bases, with 7 bases between them. DNA of the CDR3: TGTGCCAGCAGCTTAGACGCCCCCAACACTGAAGCTTTCTTT. It yields the protein CASSLDAPNTEAFF. Together with reference TRBV11-2 and TRBJ1-1, the CDR3 gives the full variable domain: EAGVAQSPRYKIIEKRQSVAFWCNPISGHATLYWYQQILGQGPKLLIQFQNNGVVDDSQLPKDRFSAERLKGVDSTLKIQPAKLEDSAVYLCASSLDAPNTEAFFGQGTRLTVV.

This clone has only one observation. The chain carries TRBV7-9 and TRBJ2-5; the D is unclear. V was cut by 2 bases and J by 3 bases, with 13 bases left in between. CDR3 length: 15 amino acids. In germline, CDR1 is SEHNR, CDR2 FQNEAQ (reference sequence). CDR3 coding DNA: TGTGCCAGCAGCTTACCGGCAGGTACCAAAGAGACCCAGTACTTC. Protein: CASSLPAGTKETQYF.

The V gene is TRBV19, the J gene TRBJ1-2; D unresolved. Per germline, CDR1 LNHDA and CDR2 SQIVND (reference sequence). Trimming shortened V by 4 bases and J by 8 bases, and 11 bases separated the two germline ends. The CDR3 contains 12 residues. The CDR3, as DNA: TGTGCCAGTAGTACCGGAGGTTCGGGCTACACCTTC. Translating gives CASSTGGSGYTF.

This clone showed up just once. V usage is TRBV10-3 and J usage is TRBJ1-6; D remains ambiguous. The CDR3 is made up of 12 amino acids. V lost 4 bases and J lost 10, with 8 bases in between. Germline V lookup: CDR1 ENHRY, CDR2 SYGVKD. In nucleotides, the CDR3 is TGTGCCATCAGTGCGGTTAGCTCACCCCTCCACTTT. Translated, it gives CAISAVSSPLHF.

The chain has TRBV6-1 and TRBJ2-3; TRBD2 is a possible D gene (6 bases). Germline-derived CDR1 and CDR2 are MNHNS and SASEGT. V was cut by 1 base and J by 2 bases, with 16 bases left in between. CDR3 length equals 17 residues. The CDR3 DNA is TGTGCCAGCAGTGAAGTGAGTAGCGGTCCCTCCACAGATACGCAGTATTTT. Translating gives CASSEVSSGPSTDTQYF.

J is TRBJ1-2 and V is TRBV19; D might be TRBD1 (6 bases). CDR1 and CDR2 (germline): LNHDA, SQIVND (reference sequence). Between the trimmed V and J ends, which lost 5 bases and 0 bases, there was a span of 13 bases. The CDR3 is made up of 15 amino acids. For the CDR3, the DNA is TGTGCCAGTAGTCCCCGGACAGACGCTAACTATGGCTACACCTTC. Protein sequence: CASSPRTDANYGYTF.

The gene calls are TRBV3-1 (or the pseudogene TRBV3-2) and TRBJ2-5; D remains unclear. The CDR3 spans 15 residues. CDR1 is LGHDT, CDR2 YNNKEL, per germline (reference sequence). V shed 0 bases and J shed 5 bases, with 13 bases lying between them. CDR3 DNA: TGTGCCAGCAGCCAAGATTGGAAAGCGAGCGAGACCCAGTACTTC. It codes for CASSQDWKASETQYF.

This chain joins TRBV27 and TRBJ2-3, with D unresolved. The CDR3 extends over 11 amino acids. V was clipped by 7 bases and J by 4 bases, with 6 bases between them. Germline V gene data show CDR1 as MNHEY and CDR2 as SMNVEV (reference sequence). The CDR3 loop reads CASMKSDTQYF. In nucleotides, the CDR3 is TGTGCCAGCATGAAGTCAGATACGCAGTATTTT.

This rearrangement joins TRBV7-6 to TRBJ2-1; 7 bases are shared with TRBD2. Trimming took 0 bases from V and 8 from J; bases not matched to a gene: 7. In germline, CDR1 is SGHVS, CDR2 FNYEAQ. The CDR3 consists of 15 residues. The CDR3: CASSLAGGPRDEQFF. CDR3 in DNA: TGTGCCAGCAGCTTAGCGGGAGGGCCGAGGGATGAGCAGTTCTTC.

This clone has only a few counts. CDR3 sequence (DNA): TGTGCCAGCAGCAAATCCCTAGCGGGAGTCACCTACAATGAGCAGTTCTTC. Its translation is CASSKSLAGVTYNEQFF. The rearrangement uses TRBV21-1 and TRBJ2-1; no check of the table's D call, TRBD2, against the DNA was made. TRBV21-1 represents a pseudogene. This CDR3 contains 17 residues.

V gene TRBV6-5 combines with J gene TRBJ1-3; D is unclear. V gave up 0 bases and J gave up 2 bases, with 8 bases separating them. CDR1 is MNHEY, CDR2 SVGAGI, per germline. This CDR3 region has 15 residues. In DNA, the CDR3 is TGTGCCAGCAGTTACTCGTCAGAACCTGGAAACACCATATATTTT. This translates into CASSYSSEPGNTIYF.

The genes are TRBV10-2 and TRBJ1-5; tentative D call: TRBD1 (5 bases). Germline V lookup: CDR1 WSHSY, CDR2 SAAADI. V was trimmed by 3 bases and J by 5 bases, leaving 14 bases between them. This CDR3 has 15 amino acids. The CDR3 bases are TGCGCCAGCAGTGACTCCGGGACCTTCGATCAGCCCCAGCATTTT. It specifies CASSDSGTFDQPQHF.

The genes are TRBV7-6 and TRBJ1-2; 10 bases fit TRBD1. With 3 bases clipped from V and 1 base from J, the junction kept 5 bases outside the gene matches. CDR3 length equals 16 residues. The germline CDR1 and CDR2 sequences are SGHVS and FNYEAQ. The CDR3 nucleotides read TGTGCCAGCAGCTTCGGACAGGGGGGGCTTAACTATGGCTACACCTTC. Translating gives CASSFGQGGLNYGYTF.

The rearrangement joins TRBV6-5 to TRBJ1-1; 7 bases line up with TRBD1. Germline values: CDR1 MNHEY, CDR2 SVGAGI. J was trimmed by 1 base and V by 0 bases; bases with no gene match: 2. This CDR3 has 15 amino acids. The CDR3 bases are TGTGCCAGCAGTTACTCGAGACAGGGGAACACTGAAGCTTTCTTT. Protein: CASSYSRQGNTEAFF.

The V call is TRBV5-1, the J call TRBJ2-7, with 11 bases lining up with TRBD1. After removal of 0 bases from V and 0 bases from J, the junction contained 2 bases not matched to a gene. CDR3 length: 16 residues. Germline CDR1 SGHRS, CDR2 YFSETQ. CDR3 sequence (DNA): TGCGCCAGCAGCTTGGGGGGACAGGGGGACTCCTACGAGCAGTACTTC. Its protein is CASSLGGQGDSYEQYF.

The chain recombines TRBV12-3 or TRBV12-4 with TRBJ2-1; D gene ambiguous. Trimming stripped 7 bases from V and 9 bases from J, with 13 bases between. This CDR3 comprises 12 residues. The CDR3 coding sequence is TGTGCCAGCATAGGAGTTTTGGGTGAGCAGTTCTTC. Protein: CASIGVLGEQFF.

The chain employs TRBV6-2 or TRBV6-3 and TRBJ1-5, with D possibly TRBD1 on 5 matching bases. This CDR3 has 18 amino acids. The V gene lost 2 bases and the J gene lost 0 bases, with 17 bases spanning the gap. Germline CDR1 reads MNHEY; CDR2 reads SVGEGT. The CDR3 DNA reads TGTGCCAGCAGTTACAGGGGATCTGCACCAAATAGCAATCAGCCCCAGCATTTT. Protein: CASSYRGSAPNSNQPQHF.

The rearrangement uses TRBV6-5 and TRBJ2-2; TRBD1 aligns across 9 bases. CDR1 MNHEY and CDR2 SVGAGI come from the germline V gene. The V gene end was trimmed by 4 bases and the J gene end by 4 bases; junction bases not matched to a gene: 4. The CDR3 spans 15 residues. The CDR3 region has the DNA TGTGCCAGCAGTTCCACAGGGGGCATCACCGGGGAGCTGTTTTTT. It yields the protein CASSSTGGITGELFF.

The chain carries TRBV5-4 and TRBJ2-5; a weak D match, TRBD1 (6 bases). Trimming removed 1 base at V and 7 bases at J, with 11 bases between. CDR1 SGHNT and CDR2 YYREEE come from the germline V gene (reference sequence). This CDR3 has 13 residues. CDR3 DNA: TGTGCCAGCAGCTTGACCAGGGGCGGGACCCAGTACTTC. Amino acid sequence: CASSLTRGGTQYF.

Only one count was recorded for this clone. V is TRBV30 and J is TRBJ1-1; D unresolved. CDR1 GTSNPN and CDR2 SVGIG come from the germline V gene (reference sequence). The CDR3 spans 12 residues. V was cut by 2 bases and J by 1 base, with 5 bases left in between. The CDR3 nucleotides are TGTGCCTGGAGTAGCGGGAACACTGAAGCTTTCTTT. It specifies CAWSSGNTEAFF.

The chain links TRBV2 to TRBJ1-1; no clear D. Trimming left V 8 bases short and J 4 bases short, with 17 bases between. Germline CDR1 is SNHLY and CDR2 is FYNNEI. This CDR3 is built from 14 residues. CDR3 amino acids: CASGRASTGTEAFF. DNA for the CDR3: TGTGCCAGCGGCCGGGCTTCAACGGGCACTGAAGCTTTCTTT.

The V call is TRBV25-1, the J call TRBJ1-2; D is possibly TRBD1 (6 bases). CDR3 length: 14 residues. The germline V gene encodes CDR1 MGHDK and CDR2 SYGVNS. Trimming took off 8 bases at V and 2 bases at J, with 15 bases between the two ends. The DNA for the CDR3 is TGTGCCAGCGCTTCGGGACAAGGAAACTATGGCTACACCTTC. Translation: CASASGQGNYGYTF.

This chain connects TRBV5-1 to TRBJ2-7; D remains unclear. Germline V gene lookup returns CDR1 SGHRS and CDR2 YFSETQ. The CDR3 runs to 14 residues. Trimming left V 0 bases short and J 3 bases short, with 10 bases between. The CDR3 nucleotides read TGCGCCAGCAGCTTGGGAGCACCAGTCTACGAGCAGTACTTC. Its translation is CASSLGAPVYEQYF.

The rearrangement joins TRBV6-5 to TRBJ1-1, with TRBD1 matching over 9 bases. The germline V gene encodes CDR1 MNHEY and CDR2 SVGAGI. The CDR3 extends over 15 amino acids. V gave up 2 bases and J gave up 8 bases; unmatched junction bases: 9. DNA of the CDR3: TGTGCCAGCAGTTACCACCCGGGACAGGGTCGGGAAGCTTTCTTT. Translated: CASSYHPGQGREAFF.

The chain employs TRBV19 and TRBJ1-6, with D uncertain. The CDR3 is 17 amino acids. V lost 4 bases, J lost 9 bases, and 22 bases lay in between. Per the germline V gene, CDR1 is LNHDA and CDR2 is SQIVND (reference sequence). CDR3 residues: CASSNLGRAVGISPLHF. CDR3 DNA sequence: TGTGCCAGTAGTAACCTTGGTCGCGCCGTGGGTATTTCACCCCTCCACTTT. Looking up the rest from reference TRBV19 and TRBJ1-6 gives the full variable domain: DGGITQSPKYLFRKEGQNVTLSCEQNLNHDAMYWYRQDPGQGLRLIYYSQIVNDFQKGDIAEGYSVSREKKESFPLTVTSAQKNPTAFYLCASSNLGRAVGISPLHFGNGTRLTVT.